Below, 5 T cell receptor beta chains from the same sample are listed, as sequenced in a study of read filtering for tumor transcriptome and immune sequencing. Molecular barcoded adaptors covering alpha/delta and beta/gamma chains were used on approximately 400 ng RNA. TCRdb reanalysed the reads using MiXCR and keeps one entry per CDR3 protein. The table shows under 150,000 distinct CDR3 sequences, with less than 15% occurring only once. The sequencing sample was made of a population of CD138-negative cells sorted from bone marrow. These receptors were taken from a donor over 35 with multiple myeloma.

Ten or more counts support this clonotype. The genes are TRBV12-3 or TRBV12-4 and TRBJ1-2, with D perhaps TRBD1 (5 bases). The CDR3 is made up of 13 amino acids. Between the trimmed V and J ends, which lost 3 bases and 4 bases, there was a span of 9 bases. The CDR3 here is CASSLARVYGYTF. Here the CDR3 DNA reads TGTGCCAGCAGTTTGGCCAGGGTCTATGGCTACACCTTC.

This clonotype was seen at least ten times. CDR3 region: CSADRASSYEQYF. Here the CDR3 DNA reads TGCAGTGCCGACAGGGCCAGCTCCTACGAGCAGTACTTC. V is TRBV20-1 and J is TRBJ2-7; 7 bases match TRBD1. Germline V CDR1 and CDR2: DFQATT, SNEGSKA (reference sequence). The CDR3 runs to 13 residues. The V and J ends lost 6 bases and 0 bases, in that order; junction bases with no gene match: 5.

This clonotype came up many times. The genes are TRBV30 and TRBJ2-3; D gene ambiguous. The V end was cut by 0 bases, the J end by 2 bases, with 9 bases between. This CDR3 has 14 amino acids. Germline loops: CDR1 GTSNPN, CDR2 SVGIG (reference sequence). This chain's CDR3 is CAWSVGRFTDTQYF. In nucleotides, the CDR3 is TGTGCCTGGAGTGTAGGCAGGTTCACAGATACGCAGTATTTT. Full variable domain (rest looked up from reference TRBV30 and TRBJ2-3): SQTIHQWPATLVQPVGSPLSLECTVEGTSNPNLYWYRQAAGRGLQLLFYSVGIGQISSEVPQNLSASRPQDRQFILSSKKLLLSDSGFYLCAWSVGRFTDTQYFGPGTRLTVL.

The chain joins TRBV5-1 to TRBJ2-3; no reliable D call. Germline V gene sequence: CDR1 SGHRS, CDR2 YFSETQ. Trimming cost V 7 bases and J 0 bases, with 12 bases left between them. The CDR3 has 14 residues. DNA of the CDR3: TGCGCCAGCGGACCTCAGGAGAGCACAGATACGCAGTATTTT. Protein: CASGPQESTDTQYF. The entire variable domain, with the rest obtained from reference TRBV5-1 and TRBJ2-3, is as follows: KAGVTQTPRYLIKTRGQQVTLSCSPISGHRSVSWYQQTPGQGLQFLFEYFSETQRNKGNFPGRFSGRQFSNSRSEMNVSTLELGDSALYLCASGPQESTDTQYFGPGTRLTVL.

This clonotype was found many times. This chain uses TRBV14 with TRBJ1-1; 7 bases are a match to TRBD1. CDR1 and CDR2 (germline): SGHDN, FVKESK. CDR3 length equals 13 residues. V trimming: 4 bases; J trimming: 6 bases; junction bases outside the gene matches: 5. CDR3: CASSPQGRSEAFF. Written as DNA, the CDR3 is TGTGCCAGCAGCCCACAGGGGAGGTCTGAAGCTTTCTTT.